The clone carrying this T cell receptor beta chain came up many times. Its antigen is not identified. Via MiXCR, TCRdb re-called the reads, giving one row per CDR3 protein. The data hold a few hundred thousand distinct CDR3 sequences, with about a sixth observed a single time. This specimen belongs to a study of T cell repertoires in cytomegalovirus infection. Study as a whole: CMV infection and matching HLA type were both indicated by public TCR beta signatures.

Study-wide results and limits: The response measured ex vivo was dominated by TCR beta clonotypes (HLA-C-restricted and CMV-specific).

The V segment lost 3 bases and the J segment 1 base; nucleotides outside the gene matches: 4. The CDR3 has 15 amino acids. The source material was PBMCs. The clonotype comes from a human donor in good health (CMV status not recorded). Some clones in this sample may be carry-over from other donors' samples. V gene TRBV12-3 or TRBV12-4 combines with J gene TRBJ2-3, with 7 bases aligning to TRBD1. The CDR3 protein is CASSFRQGGTDTQYF. Here the CDR3 DNA reads TGTGCCAGCAGTTTTCGGCAGGGGGGCACAGATACGCAGTATTTT.